The rows below give T cell receptor beta chains drawn from one sample of a study of cytomegalovirus exposure and HLA in healthy donors. The assay was immunoSEQ multiplex PCR, and TCRdb's table has in-frame clones only and misses some. The sample has under 90,000 clones; roughly 64% are singletons. Input material: PBMCs. The origin of the receptors is a man aged 35 to 55 in good health and CMV-seropositive. Each CDR3 is given with its conserved first and last residue. D genes are given only for firm matches. Rows give clone size only sometimes, using once, few, many, or a class for an expanded clone.

clone_size | j_call | d_call | v_call | cdr3_aa | cdr3_nt
. | TRBJ2-1 | . | TRBV6-1 | CASSVLARTYNEQFF | TGTGCCAGCAGTGTACTAGCAAGAACCTACAATGAGCAGTTCTTC
. | TRBJ2-2 | TRBD1 | TRBV4-3 | CASRSQGGVGELFF | TGCGCCAGCAGGTCACAGGGGGGCGTCGGGGAGCTGTTTTTT
. | TRBJ2-7 | . | TRBV7-3 | CASSLTPRGYYEQYF | TGTGCCAGCAGCTTAACCCCCAGGGGATACTACGAGCAGTACTTC
few | TRBJ2-7 | . | TRBV6-5 | CASSYSTTPGYEQYF | TGTGCCAGCAGTTACTCGACAACGCCTGGTTACGAGCAGTACTTC
. | TRBJ1-5 | . | TRBV2 | CASSEISERQPQHF | TGTGCCAGCAGTGAAATCTCTGAGAGGCAGCCCCAGCATTTT
once | TRBJ1-2 | TRBD1 | TRBV5-1 | CASSSKQGARGYTF | TGCGCCAGCAGCTCGAAACAGGGGGCACGGGGCTACACCTTC
. | TRBJ2-6 | TRBD1 | TRBV27 | CASSPPTGTGANVLTF | TGTGCCAGCAGTCCCCCGACAGGGACAGGGGCCAACGTCCTGACTTTC
few | TRBJ2-4 | . | TRBV5-8 | CASSLSLAKNIQYF | TGTGCCAGCAGCTTGTCTCTAGCCAAAAACATTCAGTACTTC
few | TRBJ2-7 | TRBD1 | TRBV2 | CASSEPATGSHEQYF | TGTGCCAGCAGTGAACCGGCGACAGGGAGCCACGAGCAGTACTTC
. | TRBJ2-1 | TRBD1 | TRBV7-2 | CASSPGQPNEQFF | TGTGCCAGCTCTCCGGGACAGCCAAATGAGCAGTTCTTC
. | TRBJ2-2 | TRBD2 | TRBV28 | CASSTPSGRIGELFF | TGTGCCAGCAGCACTCCTAGCGGGAGAATCGGGGAGCTGTTTTTT
. | TRBJ1-1 | . | TRBV6-6 | CASSYSIERAFF | TGTGCCAGCAGTTACTCGATTGAGAGGGCTTTCTTT
. | TRBJ2-5 | . | TRBV29-1 | CSVEVQGLETQYF | TGCAGCGTTGAGGTACAGGGTCTGGAGACCCAGTACTTC
. | TRBJ1-1 | . | TRBV9 | CASSVGPVPNTEAFF | TGTGCCAGCAGCGTAGGCCCAGTGCCGAACACTGAAGCTTTCTTT
few | TRBJ1-1 | . | TRBV5-1 | CASSLEVPQRSNTEAFF | TGCGCCAGCAGCTTGGAGGTACCCCAGCGATCGAACACTGAAGCTTTCTTT
. | TRBJ2-7 | . | TRBV18 | CASSPESSGPYEQYF | TGTGCCAGCTCACCAGAGAGTAGCGGCCCCTACGAGCAGTACTTC
. | TRBJ1-1 | TRBD1 | TRBV28 | CASSGTGGNTEAFF | TGTGCCAGCAGTGGGACAGGGGGGAACACTGAAGCTTTCTTT
once | TRBJ1-4 | TRBD1 | TRBV7-2 | CASSLGQGNEKLFF | TGTGCCAGCAGCCTAGGACAGGGAAATGAAAAACTGTTTTTT
few | TRBJ1-1 | TRBD1 | TRBV13 | CASSFVPGQGAYTEAFF | TGTGCCAGCAGTTTTGTCCCGGGACAGGGGGCGTACACTGAAGCTTTCTTT
. | TRBJ1-2 | . | TRBV5-6 | CASSLGRLPGVYGYTF | TGTGCCAGCAGCTTGGGTAGACTCCCGGGGGTCTATGGCTACACCTTC
few | TRBJ1-2 | . | TRBV19 | CASSAGEMGYGYTF | TGTGCCAGTAGTGCGGGAGAGATGGGCTATGGCTACACCTTC
. | TRBJ2-7 | . | TRBV13 | CASSSQEESSYEQYF | TGTGCCAGCAGTTCCCAGGAGGAGAGCTCCTACGAGCAGTACTTC
once | TRBJ2-3 | . | TRBV2 | CARASADTQYF | TGTGCCAGAGCTAGTGCAGATACGCAGTATTTT
. | TRBJ2-3 | TRBD2 | TRBV11-2 | CASSLEGSSGARTDTQYF | TGTGCCAGCAGCTTAGAAGGGTCTAGCGGGGCTCGGACAGATACGCAGTATTTT
. | TRBJ1-2 | TRBD1 | TRBV9 | CASSVVAGGTNGYTF | TGTGCCAGCAGCGTAGTTGCAGGGGGCACCAATGGCTACACCTTC
. | TRBJ1-3 | . | TRBV15 | CATSRGWTSDSGNTIYF | TGTGCCACCAGCAGAGGCTGGACATCAGACTCTGGAAACACCATATATTTT
. | TRBJ1-4 | . | TRBV7-3 | CASSLTDKAGEKLFF | TGTGCCAGCAGCCTTACGGACAAAGCGGGAGAAAAACTGTTTTTT
. | TRBJ2-2 | . | TRBV7-7 | CASSLYSGELFF | TGTGCTAGCAGCTTATACAGCGGGGAGCTGTTTTTT
. | TRBJ1-4 | . | TRBV7-8 | CASSLGARLLTNEKLFF | TGTGCCAGCAGCTTAGGGGCCAGGTTATTAACTAATGAAAAACTGTTTTTT
. | TRBJ2-2 | . | TRBV29-1 | CSVTRIQNTGELFF | TGCAGCGTTACGAGGATTCAGAACACCGGGGAGCTGTTTTTT
. | TRBJ1-5 | . | TRBV2 | CASSSQGLGNQPQHF | TGTGCCAGCAGTAGTCAGGGGCTAGGCAATCAGCCCCAGCATTTT
few | TRBJ2-7 | TRBD1 | TRBV11-2 | CASSLRAGQGNYEQYF | TGTGCCAGCAGCTTGCGGGCGGGACAGGGAAACTACGAGCAGTACTTC
few | TRBJ1-4 | TRBD1 | TRBV2 | CASGTPRRQGNEKLFF | TGTGCCAGCGGGACCCCTCGCCGACAGGGTAATGAAAAACTGTTTTTT
. | TRBJ1-2 | . | TRBV11-2 | CASSLDTGRGGYTF | TGTGCCAGCAGCTTAGATACGGGGAGGGGCGGCTACACCTTC
few | TRBJ2-3 | . | TRBV28 | CASSLNPRGTDTQYF | TGTGCCAGCAGCCTTAACCCCCGCGGTACAGATACGCAGTATTTT
once | TRBJ2-7 | . | TRBV2 | CASSEAFTGTEQYF | TGTGCCAGCAGTGAAGCGTTTACAGGGACCGAGCAGTACTTC
few | TRBJ1-1 | . | TRBV6-5 | CASYLKMNTEAFF | TGTGCCAGCTACTTAAAGATGAACACTGAAGCTTTCTTT
. | TRBJ2-1 | . | TRBV7-7 | CASSFQQGREQFF | TGTGCTAGCAGCTTCCAACAGGGCCGGGAGCAGTTCTTC
. | TRBJ1-2 | . | TRBV7-9 | CASSLASGSGYTF | TGTGCCAGCAGCTTAGCGAGTGGTAGTGGCTACACCTTC
. | TRBJ1-1 | . | TRBV6-6 | CASSPLFGRGTEAFF | TGTGCCAGCAGCCCTCTCTTCGGTCGGGGCACTGAAGCTTTCTTT
few | TRBJ1-2 | TRBD1 | TRBV6-1 | CASRDRASNYGYTF | TGTGCCAGCAGGGACAGGGCCTCAAACTATGGCTACACCTTC
few | TRBJ2-7 | . | TRBV7-2 | CASSHFGEQYF | TGTGCCAGCAGCCATTTCGGTGAGCAGTACTTC